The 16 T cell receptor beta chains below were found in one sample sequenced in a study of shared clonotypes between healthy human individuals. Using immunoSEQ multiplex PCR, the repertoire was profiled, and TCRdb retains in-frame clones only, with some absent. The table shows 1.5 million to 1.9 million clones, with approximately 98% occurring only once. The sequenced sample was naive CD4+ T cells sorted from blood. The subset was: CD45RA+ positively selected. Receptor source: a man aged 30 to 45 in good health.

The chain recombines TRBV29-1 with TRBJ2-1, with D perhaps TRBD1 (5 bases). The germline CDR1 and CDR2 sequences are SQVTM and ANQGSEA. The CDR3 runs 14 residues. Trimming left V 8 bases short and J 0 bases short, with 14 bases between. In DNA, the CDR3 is TGCAGCCAGACCCCTAGGGGCTCCTACAATGAGCAGTTCTTC. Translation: CSQTPRGSYNEQFF.

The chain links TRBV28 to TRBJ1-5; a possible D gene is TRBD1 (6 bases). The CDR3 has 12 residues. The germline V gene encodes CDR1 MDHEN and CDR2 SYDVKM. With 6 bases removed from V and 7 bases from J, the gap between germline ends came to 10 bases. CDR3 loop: CASRTGWQPQHF. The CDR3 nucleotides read TGTGCCAGCAGAACAGGGTGGCAGCCCCAGCATTTT.

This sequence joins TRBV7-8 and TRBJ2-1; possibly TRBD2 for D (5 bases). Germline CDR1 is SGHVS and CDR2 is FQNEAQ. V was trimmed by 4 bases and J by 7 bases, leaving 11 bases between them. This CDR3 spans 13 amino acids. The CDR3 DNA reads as TGTGCCAGCAGCTCCAGGCCGGGAAATGAGCAGTTCTTC. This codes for CASSSRPGNEQFF.

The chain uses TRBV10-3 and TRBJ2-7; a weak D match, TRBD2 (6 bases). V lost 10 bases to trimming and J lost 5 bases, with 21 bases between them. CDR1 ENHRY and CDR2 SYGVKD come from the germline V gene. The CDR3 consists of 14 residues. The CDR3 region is CATLSSGGQHEQYF. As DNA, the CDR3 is TGTGCCACCCTGAGTAGCGGAGGTCAACACGAGCAGTACTTC.

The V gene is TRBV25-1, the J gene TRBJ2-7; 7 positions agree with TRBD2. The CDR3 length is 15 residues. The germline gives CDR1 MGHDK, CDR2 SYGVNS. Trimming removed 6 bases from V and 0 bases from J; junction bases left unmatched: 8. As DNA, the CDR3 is TGTGCCAGCAGGCCCCCCGGGGACTACTCCTACGAGCAGTACTTC. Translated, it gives CASRPPGDYSYEQYF.

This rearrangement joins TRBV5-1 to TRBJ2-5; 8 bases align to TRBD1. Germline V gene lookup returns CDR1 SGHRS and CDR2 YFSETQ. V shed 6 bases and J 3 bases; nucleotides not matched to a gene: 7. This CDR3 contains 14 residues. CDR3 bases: TGCGCCAGCACCCCAACAGGGGGAGAAGAGACCCAGTACTTC. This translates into CASTPTGGEETQYF.

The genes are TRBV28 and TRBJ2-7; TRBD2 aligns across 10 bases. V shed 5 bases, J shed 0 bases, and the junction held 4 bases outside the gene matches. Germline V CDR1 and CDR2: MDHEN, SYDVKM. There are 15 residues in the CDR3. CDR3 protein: CASSRLAGLSYEQYF. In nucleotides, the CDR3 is TGTGCCAGCAGTAGACTAGCGGGCCTCTCCTACGAGCAGTACTTC.

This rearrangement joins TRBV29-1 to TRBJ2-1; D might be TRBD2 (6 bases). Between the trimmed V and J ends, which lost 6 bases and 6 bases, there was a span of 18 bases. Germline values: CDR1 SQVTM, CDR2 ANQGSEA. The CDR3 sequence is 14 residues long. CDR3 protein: CSVPSELGGNEQFF. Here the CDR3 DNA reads TGCAGCGTCCCTAGCGAGCTGGGGGGCAATGAGCAGTTCTTC.

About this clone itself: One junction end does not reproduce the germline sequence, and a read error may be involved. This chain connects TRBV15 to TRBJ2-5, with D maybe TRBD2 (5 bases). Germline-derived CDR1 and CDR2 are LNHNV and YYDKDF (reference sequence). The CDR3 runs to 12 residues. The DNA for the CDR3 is TGTGCCACCAGCAGAGGACGGGGTTCGATTGACTTC. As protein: CATSRGRGSIDF.

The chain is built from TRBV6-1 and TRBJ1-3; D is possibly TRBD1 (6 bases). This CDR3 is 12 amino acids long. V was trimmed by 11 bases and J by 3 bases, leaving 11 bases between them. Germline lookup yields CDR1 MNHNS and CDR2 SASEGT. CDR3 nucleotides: TGTGCCGCAGGGGTTTATGGAAACACCATATATTTT. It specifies CAAGVYGNTIYF.

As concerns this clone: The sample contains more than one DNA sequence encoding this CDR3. Written as DNA, the CDR3 is TGTGCCAGCAGCTCTCAAGAGACCCAGTACTTC. Residues: CASSSQETQYF. The chain is built from TRBV5-4 and TRBJ2-5, with D unclear. The germline V and J ends were trimmed by 3 bases and 2 bases, with 2 bases remaining between them. The germline gives CDR1 SGHNT, CDR2 YYREEE (reference sequence). This CDR3 has 11 amino acids.

In nucleotides, the CDR3 is TGTGCCAGCAGCGTGGACAGGGGTCGAGAAAAACTGTTTTTT. It specifies CASSVDRGREKLFF. The chain uses TRBV9 and TRBJ1-4, with 9 nucleotides matching TRBD1. The CDR3 covers 14 residues. J lost 8 bases, V lost 2 bases, and 4 bases had no gene match. Per germline, CDR1 SGDLS and CDR2 YYNGEE.

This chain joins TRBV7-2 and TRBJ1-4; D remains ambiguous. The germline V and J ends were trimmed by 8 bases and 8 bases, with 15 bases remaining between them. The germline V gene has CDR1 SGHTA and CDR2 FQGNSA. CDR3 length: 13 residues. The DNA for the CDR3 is TGTGCCAGCGGGTTTAAGGGTGGCGAAAAACTGTTTTTT. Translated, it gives CASGFKGGEKLFF.

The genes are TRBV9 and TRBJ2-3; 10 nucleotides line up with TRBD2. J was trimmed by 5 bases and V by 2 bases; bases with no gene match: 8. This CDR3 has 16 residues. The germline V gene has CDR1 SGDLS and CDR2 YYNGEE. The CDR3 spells CASSVLAGGRGDTQYF. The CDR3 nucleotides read TGTGCCAGCAGCGTTTTAGCGGGAGGCCGGGGAGATACGCAGTATTTT.

The CDR3 sequence: CASSQMDRGVYEQYF. As DNA, the CDR3 is TGCGCCAGCAGCCAAATGGACAGGGGGGTCTACGAGCAGTACTTC. The rearrangement links TRBV4-1 to TRBJ2-7, with TRBD1 matching over 10 bases. There are 15 residues in the CDR3. Germline V gene data show CDR1 as MGHRA and CDR2 as YSYEKL. The trim removed 2 bases at V and 3 bases at J, leaving 4 bases unmatched.

The CDR3 DNA reads TGTGCCAGCAGCAAAAGGGTGGGTGGGGATCAGCCCCAGCATTTT. The encoded protein is CASSKRVGGDQPQHF. The chain has TRBV7-2 and TRBJ1-5; D call uncertain. Germline CDR1 is SGHTA and CDR2 is FQGNSA. The CDR3 runs 15 residues. Trimming left V 5 bases short and J 5 bases short, with 16 bases between.